This TCR beta chain was recorded in a study of cytomegalovirus exposure and HLA in healthy donors. The PCR employed 60 Vbeta primers together with 13 Jbeta primers. Sequenced by immunoSEQ multiplex PCR; TCRdb stores in-frame clones only, minus some. The profile shows approximately 130,000 clones, about 85% of them singletons. Findings of the study overall: A later analysis showed HLA-associated TCR beta chains outstripping equally common others in clonal expansion. As a later analysis showed, a missense DCLRE1C variant was linked to trimming of TCR beta V- and J-genes.

CDR3 length equals 19 residues. Germline V gives CDR1 SGHDT, CDR2 YYEEEE. Losses at the gene ends were 4 bases for V and 0 bases for J; bases not matched to a gene: 16. For this clone: Its target is not known.

The origin of this receptor is a boy aged 5-17 years in good health and CMV-seronegative. Sequenced: PBMCs. The J gene is TRBJ1-5, the V gene TRBV5-6; 7 bases are a match to TRBD1. The CDR3 DNA sequence: TGTGCCAGCAGCGTCACCGTGGGGGGACAGAGGTTTAGCAATCAGCCCCAGCATTTT. Its translation: CASSVTVGGQRFSNQPQHF.